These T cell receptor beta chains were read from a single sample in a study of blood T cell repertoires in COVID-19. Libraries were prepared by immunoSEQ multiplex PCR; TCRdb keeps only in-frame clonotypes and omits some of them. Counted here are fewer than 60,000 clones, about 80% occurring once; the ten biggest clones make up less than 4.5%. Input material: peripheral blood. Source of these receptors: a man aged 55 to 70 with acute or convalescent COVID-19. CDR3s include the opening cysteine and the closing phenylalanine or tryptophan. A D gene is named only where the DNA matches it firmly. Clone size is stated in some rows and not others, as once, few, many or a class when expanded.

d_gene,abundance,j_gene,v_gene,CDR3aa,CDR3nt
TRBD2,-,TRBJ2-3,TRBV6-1,CASSGGRGGSSNTQYF,TGTGCCAGCAGTGGGGGTCGGGGGGGATCAAGTAATACGCAGTATTTT
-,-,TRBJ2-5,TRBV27,CASRADQETQYF,TGTGCCAGCAGGGCTGACCAAGAGACCCAGTACTTC
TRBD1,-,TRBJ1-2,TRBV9,CASSSATGMSGYTF,TGTGCCAGCAGCTCCGCGACAGGGATGAGTGGCTACACCTTC
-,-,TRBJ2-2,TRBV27,CASSSPLTGNTGELFF,TGTGCCAGCAGTTCCCCCTTGACAGGGAACACCGGGGAGCTGTTTTTT
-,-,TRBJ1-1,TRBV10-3,CAISGGGKTGVEWFF,TGTGCCATCAGTGGGGGGGGGAAGACAGGAGTAGAATGGTTCTTT
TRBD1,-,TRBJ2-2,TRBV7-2,CASSPNRGSTGELFF,TGTGCCAGCAGCCCCAACAGGGGGAGCACCGGGGAGCTGTTTTTT
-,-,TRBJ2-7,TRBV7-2,CASRLKAGAATYEQYF,TGTGCCAGCAGGTTAAAGGCAGGGGCCGCAACGTACGAGCAGTACTTC
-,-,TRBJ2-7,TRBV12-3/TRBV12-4,CASSLSGYEQYF,TGTGCCAGCAGTTTATCCGGCTACGAGCAGTACTTC
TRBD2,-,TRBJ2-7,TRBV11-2,CASSLGGGAALVEQYF,TGTGCCAGCAGCTTAGGCGGGGGGGCCGCTTTAGTCGAGCAGTACTTC
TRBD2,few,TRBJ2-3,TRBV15,CATSIGGGADTQYF,TGTGCCACCAGCATTGGCGGGGGAGCAGATACGCAGTATTTT
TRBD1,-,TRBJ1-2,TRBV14,CASSAKSGTGGSGYTF,TGTGCCAGCAGCGCGAAATCCGGGACAGGGGGCAGTGGCTACACCTTC
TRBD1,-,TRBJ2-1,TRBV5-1,CASSGGTGVPSSYNEQFF,TGCGCCAGCAGCGGGGGGACAGGGGTCCCGAGCTCCTACAATGAGCAGTTCTTC
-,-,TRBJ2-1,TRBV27,CASSYGVEGNEQFF,TGTGCCAGCTCTTATGGGGTGGAGGGGAATGAGCAGTTCTTC
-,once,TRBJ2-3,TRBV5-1,CASSLEPGNRSQYF,TGCGCCAGCAGCTTGGAACCAGGGAATAGGTCGCAGTATTTT
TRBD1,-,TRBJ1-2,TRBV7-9,CASSSVGQGRYTF,TGTGCCAGCAGCTCGGTTGGACAGGGGAGATACACCTTC
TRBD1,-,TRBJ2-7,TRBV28,CASSRDRRRGYF,TGTGCCAGCAGCCGGGACAGGCGCAGGGGGTACTTC
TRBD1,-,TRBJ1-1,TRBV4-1,CASSPLDRVSEAFF,TGCGCCAGCAGCCCCCTTGACAGGGTCTCTGAAGCTTTCTTT
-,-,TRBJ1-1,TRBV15,CATSMRGTGDGEAFF,TGTGCCACCAGCATGCGAGGGACGGGAGACGGTGAAGCTTTCTTT
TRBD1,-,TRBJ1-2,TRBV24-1,CATSDRLTGEGGGYTF,TGTGCCACCAGTGATCGTTTGACAGGGGAGGGGGGAGGCTACACCTTC
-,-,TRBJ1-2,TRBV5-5,CASSREGQGYTF,TGTGCCAGCAGCCGGGAGGGGCAGGGCTACACCTTC
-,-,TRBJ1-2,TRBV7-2,CASSLGGTQGSIYGYTF,TGTGCCAGCAGCTTAGGGGGGACTCAGGGTTCCATCTATGGCTACACCTTC
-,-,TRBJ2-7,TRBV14,CASSQLEGARKEQYF,TGTGCCAGCAGCCAGTTGGAGGGGGCACGGAAAGAGCAGTACTTC
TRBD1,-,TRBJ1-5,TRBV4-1,CASSRVPGQGVGQPQHF,TGCGCCAGCAGCCGCGTCCCGGGACAGGGGGTGGGTCAGCCCCAGCATTTT
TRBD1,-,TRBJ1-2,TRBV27,CASSTLQGSDGYTF,TGTGCCAGCAGCACCCTACAGGGGTCGGATGGCTACACCTTC
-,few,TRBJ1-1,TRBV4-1,CASSPTKVQRTEAFF,TGCGCCAGCAGCCCCACTAAAGTCCAGCGCACTGAAGCTTTCTTT
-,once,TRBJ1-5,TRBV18,CASSPGEGQPQHF,TGTGCCAGCTCACCGGGAGAAGGGCAGCCCCAGCATTTT
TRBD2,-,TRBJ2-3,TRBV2,CASGTSGATTDTQYF,TGTGCCAGCGGGACTAGCGGGGCGACCACAGATACGCAGTATTTT
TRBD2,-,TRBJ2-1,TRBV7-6,CASSPLPSGAPSSYNEQFF,TGTGCCAGCAGCCCTCTTCCTAGCGGGGCCCCGAGCTCCTACAATGAGCAGTTCTTC
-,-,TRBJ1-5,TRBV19,CASSTFMGPAYSNQPQHF,TGTGCCAGTAGTACGTTCATGGGGCCCGCGTATAGCAATCAGCCCCAGCATTTT
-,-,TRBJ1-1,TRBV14,CASSQLIGTEAFF,TGTGCCAGCAGTCAACTCATCGGGACTGAAGCTTTCTTT
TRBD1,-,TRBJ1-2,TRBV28,CASSLPRDRVLSVHGYTF,TGTGCCAGCAGTTTACCCCGGGACAGGGTGCTCTCTGTCCATGGCTACACCTTC
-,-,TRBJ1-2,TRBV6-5,CASSYWAGNYGYTF,TGTGCCAGCAGTTACTGGGCAGGGAACTATGGCTACACCTTC
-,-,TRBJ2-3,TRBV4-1,CASSQDQLPPDTQYF,TGCGCCAGCAGCCAAGATCAACTACCTCCAGATACGCAGTATTTT
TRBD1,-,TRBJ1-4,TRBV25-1,CASSEGQGPGEKLFF,TGTGCCAGCAGTGAAGGACAGGGGCCAGGTGAAAAACTGTTTTTT
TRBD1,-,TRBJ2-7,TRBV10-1,CASSGGDRSSYEQYF,TGCGCCAGCAGTGGGGGGGACAGGTCCTCCTACGAGCAGTACTTC
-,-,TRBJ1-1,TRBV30,CAWSVQLNTEAFF,TGTGCCTGGAGTGTACAGCTTAACACTGAAGCTTTCTTT
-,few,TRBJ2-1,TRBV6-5,CASQGAPGNPNEQFF,TGTGCCAGCCAAGGGGCGCCGGGCAATCCCAATGAGCAGTTCTTC
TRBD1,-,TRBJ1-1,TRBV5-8,CASSRDRNTEAFF,TGTGCCAGCAGCCGGGACAGGAACACTGAAGCTTTCTTT
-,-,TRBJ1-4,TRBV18,CASSPGQGGNEKLFF,TGTGCCAGCTCACCAGGCCAGGGAGGTAATGAAAAACTGTTTTTT
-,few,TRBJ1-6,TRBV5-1,CASSQDKAGSGYSPLHF,TGCGCCAGCAGCCAGGACAAGGCCGGTAGCGGTTATTCACCCCTCCACTTT
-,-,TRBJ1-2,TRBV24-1,CATSDQGNYGYTF,TGTGCCACCAGTGATCAGGGAAACTATGGCTACACCTTC
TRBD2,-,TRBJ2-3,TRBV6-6,CASTLRAGGLGDTQYF,TGTGCCAGCACCCTACGAGCGGGGGGGCTTGGAGATACGCAGTATTTT
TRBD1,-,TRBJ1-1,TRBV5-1,CASSLTGANTEAFF,TGCGCCAGCAGCTTGACAGGGGCAAACACTGAAGCTTTCTTT
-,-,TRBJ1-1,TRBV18,CASSQGMNTEAFF,TGTGCCAGCTCACAGGGGATGAACACTGAAGCTTTCTTT
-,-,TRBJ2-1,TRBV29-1,CSVDPGGLEQFF,TGCAGCGTTGATCCAGGGGGGTTAGAGCAGTTCTTC
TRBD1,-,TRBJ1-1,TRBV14,CASSQGTGWNTEAFF,TGTGCCAGCAGCCAAGGGACAGGGTGGAACACTGAAGCTTTCTTT